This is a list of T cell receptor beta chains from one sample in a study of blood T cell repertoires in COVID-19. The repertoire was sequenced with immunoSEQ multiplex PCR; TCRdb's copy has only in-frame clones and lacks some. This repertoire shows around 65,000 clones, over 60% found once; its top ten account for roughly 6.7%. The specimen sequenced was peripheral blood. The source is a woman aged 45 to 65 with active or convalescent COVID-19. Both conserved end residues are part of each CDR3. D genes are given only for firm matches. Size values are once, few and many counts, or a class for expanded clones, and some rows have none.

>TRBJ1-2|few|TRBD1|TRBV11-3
CASSPRTGNVDGYTF
TGTGCCAGCAGCCCAAGGACAGGGAACGTCGATGGCTACACCTTC
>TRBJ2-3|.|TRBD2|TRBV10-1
CASRTSENSTDTQYF
TGCGCCAGCAGGACTAGCGAGAATAGCACAGATACGCAGTATTTT
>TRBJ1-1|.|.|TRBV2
CASTLGENTEAFF
TGTGCCAGCACTCTCGGGGAGAACACTGAAGCTTTCTTT
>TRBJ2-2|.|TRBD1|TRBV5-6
CASSRTPGTVNTGELFF
TGTGCCAGCAGCCGGACCCCCGGGACAGTCAACACCGGGGAGCTGTTTTTT
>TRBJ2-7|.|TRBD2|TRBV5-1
CASSLVGGGTRGHEQYF
TGCGCCAGCAGCTTGGTAGGCGGGGGGACTAGAGGCCACGAGCAGTACTTC
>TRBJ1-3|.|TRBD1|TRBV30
CAWSVGQGLYTIYF
TGTGCCTGGAGTGTCGGACAGGGGCTATACACCATATATTTT
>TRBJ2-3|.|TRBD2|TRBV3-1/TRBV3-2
CASSPLAGSTDTQYF
TGTGCCAGCAGCCCTCTAGCGGGGAGCACAGATACGCAGTATTTT
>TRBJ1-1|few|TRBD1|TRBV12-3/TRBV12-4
CASSSTGHTEAFF
TGTGCCAGCAGTTCGACAGGGCACACTGAAGCTTTCTTT
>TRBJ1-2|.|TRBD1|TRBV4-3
CASSPGTGAALGYTF
TGCGCCAGCAGCCCCGGGACAGGGGCCGCCCTTGGCTACACCTTC
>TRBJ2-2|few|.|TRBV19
CASSWGRGTGELFF
TGTGCCAGTAGTTGGGGAAGGGGCACCGGGGAGCTGTTTTTT
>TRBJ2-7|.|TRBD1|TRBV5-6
CASSLRDRPQYF
TGTGCCAGCAGCCTCAGGGACAGGCCCCAGTACTTC
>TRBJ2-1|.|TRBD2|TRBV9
CASSGRLALPYNEQFF
TGTGCCAGCAGCGGACGACTAGCGTTACCCTACAATGAGCAGTTCTTC